A single sample gave rise to the 28 T cell receptor beta chains below, sequenced in a study of beta chain features in type 1 diabetes. Reverse transcription of all isolated RNA meant that expressed TCRB transcripts were sequenced. Profiling relied on immunoSEQ multiplex PCR, and the TCRdb table lists in-frame clones only, not all of them. The table has under 250,000 clones, 14% seen once; the top ten hold around 0.025%. The sample consisted of naive CD4+ T cells from blood. These TCRs come from a woman in her thirties or forties in good health.

There are a few counts of this clone. The rearrangement links TRBV6-5 to TRBJ1-1; no reliable D call. The CDR3 runs to 12 residues. V was cut by 5 bases and J by 10 bases, with 14 bases left in between. Germline V gene lookup returns CDR1 MNHEY and CDR2 SVGAGI. This CDR3 reads CASSDIRGRAFF. In DNA, the CDR3 is TGTGCCAGCAGTGACATCCGAGGGCGAGCTTTCTTT.

The sample holds a few counts of this clone. The chain recombines TRBV5-1 with TRBJ2-1; 7 positions agree with TRBD1. The CDR3 is 15 amino acids. V dropped 0 bases and J dropped 12; count of bases not matched to a gene: 12. CDR1 is SGHRS and CDR2 is YFSETQ in the germline V gene. CDR3 protein: CASSLATGVHDSQFF. CDR3 sequence (DNA): TGCGCCAGCAGCTTGGCCACAGGGGTCCATGACTCGCAGTTCTTC.

The chain recombines TRBV4-3 with TRBJ2-3, with TRBD2 matching 12 bases. CDR1 is LGHNA, CDR2 YSLEER, per germline. This CDR3 is 16 amino acids long. Trimming took 5 bases from V and 1 from J; bases not matched to a gene: 4. CDR3 sequence reads: CASSSRLAGGTDTQYF. As DNA, the CDR3 is TGCGCCAGCAGCTCCCGACTAGCGGGGGGCACAGATACGCAGTATTTT.

The chain recombines TRBV9 with TRBJ2-5, with 10 bases lining up with TRBD2. After removal of 0 bases from V and 5 bases from J, the junction contained 16 bases not matched to a gene. CDR3 length: 19 residues. Germline V lookup: CDR1 SGDLS, CDR2 YYNGEE. CDR3 sequence (DNA): TGTGCCAGCAGCGTAGTGTCAAGCGGGGGGGCGGCGGTCCGGGAGACCCAGTACTTC. Amino acid sequence: CASSVVSSGGAAVRETQYF.

This clone was found a few times. The rearrangement uses TRBV5-1 and TRBJ2-7; TRBD1 is a possible D gene (5 bases). V was clipped by 2 bases and J by 5 bases, with 14 bases between them. Germline V CDR1 and CDR2: SGHRS, YFSETQ. The CDR3 loop spans 14 amino acids. The CDR3 loop reads CASSFGQGENEQYF. The CDR3 DNA follows: TGCGCCAGCAGCTTCGGGCAGGGTGAGAACGAGCAGTACTTC.

V gene TRBV18 combines with J gene TRBJ2-3; 13 bases match TRBD2. Germline V CDR1 and CDR2: KGHSH, LQKENI. The V gene end was trimmed by 5 bases and the J gene end by 6 bases; junction bases not matched to a gene: 5. This CDR3 has 15 amino acids. The chain's CDR3 is CASSSRLAGGDTQYF. CDR3 DNA sequence: TGTGCCAGCTCATCCCGACTAGCGGGGGGTGATACGCAGTATTTT.

The rearrangement joins TRBV5-1 to TRBJ2-2; TRBD2 matches at 14 bases. Germline V CDR1 and CDR2: SGHRS, YFSETQ. After removal of 4 bases from V and 4 bases from J, the junction contained 6 bases not matched to a gene. The CDR3 contains 17 residues. CDR3 DNA: TGCGCCAGCAGCCACGGGACTAGCGGGGGAATCACCGGGGAGCTGTTTTTT. It translates to CASSHGTSGGITGELFF.

The chain has TRBV9 and TRBJ2-6; TRBD1 aligns across 7 bases. J gave up 4 bases and V 4 bases, and 14 bases lay outside the gene matches. This CDR3 has 18 residues. The germline gives CDR1 SGDLS, CDR2 YYNGEE. The DNA of the CDR3 is TGTGCCAGCAGCCAAAACCCCGCAGGGGGTCAGGGGGCCAACGTCCTGACTTTC. This translates into CASSQNPAGGQGANVLTF.

The chain has TRBV5-4 and TRBJ2-1; 7 nucleotides align to TRBD2. Losses at the gene ends were 6 bases for V and 6 bases for J; bases not matched to a gene: 6. The germline V gene has CDR1 SGHNT and CDR2 YYREEE (reference sequence). The CDR3 length is 13 residues. The CDR3 reads CASTHGGGNEQFF. CDR3 in DNA: TGTGCCAGCACCCATGGGGGGGGCAATGAGCAGTTCTTC.

This clone was observed a handful of times. J is TRBJ2-5 and V is TRBV18; D call uncertain. This CDR3 region has 13 residues. CDR1 is KGHSH and CDR2 is LQKENI in the germline V gene. V lost 3 bases to trimming and J lost 10 bases, with 15 bases between them. For the CDR3, the DNA is TGTGCCAGCTCACCGGCTGTAATAGAGGACCAGTACTTC. Its protein is CASSPAVIEDQYF.

This clone appeared a few times. An end of the junction does not agree with germline; a read error may underlie this. This chain connects TRBV28 to TRBJ2-6; 7 bases agree with TRBD1. The CDR3 sequence is 13 residues long. Germline CDR1 and CDR2: MDHEN and SYDVKM. CDR3 loop: CASSFQGVNVLTF. DNA of the CDR3: TGTGCCAGCAGTTTTCAGGGGGTCAACGTCCTGACTTTC.

The chain joins TRBV27 to TRBJ1-4, with D unresolved. CDR1 and CDR2 (germline): MNHEY, SMNVEV (reference sequence). V lost 2 bases and J lost 11, with 12 bases in between. The CDR3 totals 13 residues. The CDR3 region has the DNA TGTGCCAGCAGTTTACCCGGTCGTAAGAAACTGTTTTTT. It encodes CASSLPGRKKLFF.

This clone was seen a few times. The chain recombines TRBV6-5 with TRBJ2-3; the match to TRBD2 covers 8 bases. This CDR3 is built from 13 residues. The germline gives CDR1 MNHEY, CDR2 SVGAGI. After removal of 11 bases from V and 3 bases from J, the junction contained 7 bases not matched to a gene. CDR3 loop: CAGRGGRTDTQYF. Here the CDR3 DNA reads TGTGCCGGCCGGGGGGGCCGAACAGATACGCAGTATTTT.

Only a few counts were recorded for this clone. This rearrangement joins TRBV2 to TRBJ1-5; the match to TRBD1 covers 8 bases. CDR3 length: 14 residues. Looked up from germline, CDR1 is SNHLY and CDR2 is FYNNEI. V lost 6 bases and J lost 7; bases outside the gene matches: 8. The CDR3 region has the DNA TGTGCCAGCAGCCCCTCGGGACAGGTACAGCCCCAGCATTTT. Residues: CASSPSGQVQPQHF.

This chain uses TRBV6-5 with TRBJ1-2, with 7 bases matching TRBD1. V shed 7 bases, J shed 4 bases, and the junction held 9 bases outside the gene matches. Germline V gives CDR1 MNHEY, CDR2 SVGAGI. The CDR3 is 14 residues long. CDR3 protein: CASTRSGQLYGYTF. The CDR3 nucleotides read TGTGCCAGCACCCGCTCGGGACAGCTCTATGGCTACACCTTC.

This clone has more than one count but fewer than ten. The chain uses TRBV7-2 and TRBJ2-1; maybe TRBD2 (6 bases). CDR1 and CDR2 from the germline V gene are SGHTA and FQGNSA. V was clipped by 1 base and J by 6 bases, with 13 bases between them. The CDR3 loop spans 15 amino acids. In DNA, the CDR3 is TGTGCCAGCAGCTTAGTTGCAGCGGGCGCCAATGAGCAGTTCTTC. Amino acid sequence: CASSLVAAGANEQFF.

The chain combines TRBV5-4 with TRBJ2-4; 10 bases match TRBD1. V trimming: 4 bases; J trimming: 8 bases; junction bases outside the gene matches: 9. The CDR3 has 15 residues. The V gene's germline CDR1 is SGHNT and CDR2 YYREEE (reference sequence). CDR3 residues: CASSPGTGAFHIQYF. As DNA, the CDR3 is TGTGCCAGCAGCCCCGGGACAGGGGCCTTTCACATTCAGTACTTC.

The V and J genes are TRBV7-2 and TRBJ1-1; TRBD1 matches 10 bases. Germline lookup yields CDR1 SGHTA and CDR2 FQGNSA. This CDR3 region has 15 residues. The V gene end was trimmed by 5 bases and the J gene end by 2 bases; junction bases not matched to a gene: 5. The CDR3 nucleotides are TGTGCCAGCAGCCCACGGACAGGGGGAAACACTGAAGCTTTCTTT. Translation: CASSPRTGGNTEAFF.

This clone was seen more than once but under ten times. The chain is built from TRBV5-6 and TRBJ2-1, with a weak D call TRBD2 (6 bases). With 0 bases removed from V and 1 base from J, the gap between germline ends came to 14 bases. From germline, CDR1 is SGHDT and CDR2 YYEEEE. CDR3 length equals 17 residues. This CDR3 reads CASSLVGSSESYNEQFF. In nucleotides, the CDR3 is TGTGCCAGCAGCTTGGTTGGGTCTAGCGAATCCTACAATGAGCAGTTCTTC. Complete variable domain (other parts from reference TRBV5-6 and TRBJ2-1): DAGVTQSPTHLIKTRGQQVTLRCSPKSGHDTVSWYQQALGQGPQFIFQYYEEEERQRGNFPDRFSGHQFPNYSSELNVNALLLGDSALYLCASSLVGSSESYNEQFFGPGTRLTVL.

This chain uses TRBV7-9 with TRBJ2-5; 9 nucleotides match TRBD2. With V trimmed by 1 base and J by 2 bases, 2 bases remained unmatched. CDR1 and CDR2 (germline): SEHNR, FQNEAQ (reference sequence). The CDR3 is made up of 15 amino acids. This CDR3 reads CASSLDLAGQETQYF. Written as DNA, the CDR3 is TGTGCCAGCAGCTTAGACCTAGCGGGGCAAGAGACCCAGTACTTC.

This clone has a handful of counts. V and J are TRBV10-3 and TRBJ2-1, with D unresolved. Germline CDR1 and CDR2: ENHRY and SYGVKD. Trimming shortened V by 4 bases and J by 6 bases, and 7 bases separated the two germline ends. CDR3 size: 12 residues. Here the CDR3 DNA reads TGTGCCATCAGTGCATTAGCCAATGAGCAGTTCTTC. This translates into CAISALANEQFF.

V is TRBV7-2 and J is TRBJ1-2, with TRBD1 matching 7 bases. The V and J ends lost 1 base and 4 bases, in that order; junction bases with no gene match: 3. Per the germline V gene, CDR1 is SGHTA and CDR2 is FQGNSA. The length of the CDR3 is 14 residues. This CDR3 reads CASSLGDSLYGYTF. The DNA for the CDR3 is TGTGCCAGCAGCTTAGGGGACAGCCTCTATGGCTACACCTTC.

The rearrangement links TRBV19 to TRBJ2-5, with TRBD2 matching 11 bases. The CDR3 is 15 residues long. Germline values: CDR1 LNHDA, CDR2 SQIVND (reference sequence). J was trimmed by 3 bases and V by 6 bases; bases with no gene match: 6. The CDR3 DNA sequence: TGTGCCAGTAGGAAACTAGCGGGGGTTGAAGAGACCCAGTACTTC. This sequence encodes CASRKLAGVEETQYF.

The gene calls are TRBV6-6 and TRBJ2-5; TRBD2 is a possible D gene (5 bases). The CDR3 length is 13 residues. With 11 bases removed from V and 5 bases from J, the gap between germline ends came to 18 bases. Germline CDR1 MNHNY, CDR2 SVGAGI (reference sequence). The CDR3 protein is CAVRRAGAETQYF. In DNA, the CDR3 is TGTGCCGTCCGCCGTGCGGGCGCGGAGACCCAGTACTTC.

The rearrangement uses TRBV19 and TRBJ1-1; 7 bases align to TRBD1. J gave up 0 bases and V 5 bases, and 6 bases lay outside the gene matches. The CDR3 length is 15 residues. Germline V gene lookup returns CDR1 LNHDA and CDR2 SQIVND (reference sequence). CDR3 in amino acids: CASSGTGTVNTEAFF. The CDR3, as DNA: TGTGCCAGTAGTGGTACCGGGACAGTGAACACTGAAGCTTTCTTT.

This clone was seen only a few times. This rearrangement joins TRBV10-3 to TRBJ2-2; 8 nucleotides line up with TRBD1. The J segment lost 8 bases and the V segment lost 4 bases, leaving 18 bases of the junction unmatched. Germline assignment: CDR1 ENHRY and CDR2 SYGVKD. This CDR3 comprises 18 residues. This chain's CDR3 is CAISGGSGTGPRAGELFF. The CDR3 bases are TGTGCCATCAGTGGAGGATCCGGGACAGGCCCTAGGGCTGGGGAGCTGTTTTTT.

The V call is TRBV19, the J call TRBJ1-5; D unresolved. V dropped 1 base and J dropped 1 base, with 8 bases sitting between them. This CDR3 region has 15 residues. CDR1 is LNHDA and CDR2 is SQIVND in the germline V gene (reference sequence). The CDR3, as DNA: TGTGCCAGTAGTATAGGTCAACTGAGCAATCAGCCCCAGCATTTT. It translates to CASSIGQLSNQPQHF. Combining the CDR3 with reference TRBV19 and TRBJ1-5 gives the whole variable domain DGGITQSPKYLFRKEGQNVTLSCEQNLNHDAMYWYRQDPGQGLRLIYYSQIVNDFQKGDIAEGYSVSREKKESFPLTVTSAQKNPTAFYLCASSIGQLSNQPQHFGDGTRLSIL.

This rearrangement joins TRBV7-9 to TRBJ1-2, with D possibly matching TRBD1 (6 bases). Per germline, CDR1 SEHNR and CDR2 FQNEAQ (reference sequence). Trimming removed 4 bases from V and 8 bases from J, with 17 bases in between. The CDR3 sequence is 14 residues long. CDR3 nucleotide sequence: TGTGCCAGCAGCTCAGCGGGGGCAGGGTTCGGCTACACCTTC. Translating gives CASSSAGAGFGYTF. Combining the CDR3 with reference TRBV7-9 and TRBJ1-2 gives the whole variable domain DTGVSQNPRHKITKRGQNVTFRCDPISEHNRLYWYRQTLGQGPEFLTYFQNEAQLEKSRLLSDRFSAERPKGSFSTLEIQRTEQGDSAMYLCASSSAGAGFGYTFGSGTRLTVV.